Included here is one T cell receptor (beta chain) sequence, with context. This sample stems from a study of T cell responses to AZD1222 COVID-19 vaccine. Data came from immunoSEQ multiplex PCR; TCRdb stores just in-frame clones and leaves some out. The sample lists roughly 150,000 clones; roughly 90% were seen once. The germline V gene has CDR1 LGHDT and CDR2 YNNKEL (reference sequence). Trimming took 4 bases from V and 5 from J, leaving 8 bases between them. The length of the CDR3 is 13 residues. The sample consisted of peripheral blood, taken 28 days after the second AZD1222 dose. This chain joins TRBV3-1 (or the pseudogene TRBV3-2) and TRBJ2-2; D is undetermined. This TCR was recovered from an adult who received the AZD1222 COVID-19 vaccine. CDR3 amino acids: CASSRVSTGELFF. In DNA, the CDR3 is TGTGCCAGCAGCCGAGTATCGACCGGGGAGCTGTTTTTT.